This TCR beta chain was captured by sequencing in a study of blood T cell repertoires in COVID-19. Study summary: Samples came from the United States, Italy and Spain, spanning acute and convalescent COVID-19. Sources were T cells, B-cell-depleted T cells, or PBMCs; the material itself was cDNA or gDNA.

Adults between roughly 18 and 95 years of age took part from more than 20 US areas. In the authors' methods: Nucleated cell counts were estimated from reference gene primer amplification. TCRdb's copy holds only in-frame clones and misses some; the assay was immunoSEQ multiplex PCR. V, J and clone size were drawn from that table, and D and trimming were deduced from the DNA. The top ten hold about 1.7% of the sample, which has hundreds of thousands of clones, just over 85% seen once. The germline V and J ends were trimmed by 5 bases and 0 bases, with 17 bases remaining between them. This CDR3 has 16 residues. Germline CDR1 is GTSNPN and CDR2 is SVGIG (reference sequence).

The V gene is TRBV30, the J gene TRBJ2-1, with a possible D match to TRBD1 (6 bases). The material sequenced was PBMCs or T cells enriched from blood (not recorded which). This sequence originates from a man aged 40-55 years who had recovered from COVID-19. DNA of the CDR3: TGTGCCTGGTCTGGAGTACAGGGTTACTCCTACAATGAGCAGTTCTTC. It is translated as CAWSGVQGYSYNEQFF.